The sequence of this T cell receptor beta chain was determined in a study of blood T cells in healthy people across ages. Findings of the study overall: Strong correlation linked observed beta diversity and percent naive T cells. A roughly linear fall in TCR beta diversity per million T cells was seen with increasing age.

Donors ranged from about 6 to 90 years old and were healthy Caucasians in Russia. For this clonotype: Its specificity is unknown.

Sample-barcoded 5' priming and a J-beta primer mix drove a second PCR of 7 to 11 cycles. In TCRdb, the 5' RACE reads were re-called with MiXCR into one record per CDR3 protein. This table holds about 1.6 million distinct CDR3 sequences, roughly 32% found once. The CDR3 extends over 12 amino acids. Germline values: CDR1 MNHNS, CDR2 SASEGT. Trimming took 7 bases from V and 8 from J; bases not matched to a gene: 4. This receptor was obtained from a woman under 40 in good health. The sequenced sample was blood. V usage is TRBV6-1 and J usage is TRBJ1-1; 10 bases map to TRBD1. CDR3: CASIGTGEEAFF. Here the CDR3 DNA reads TGTGCCAGCATTGGGACAGGGGAAGAAGCTTTCTTT.